The rows below give T cell receptor beta chains drawn from one sample of a study of blood T cells in healthy people across ages. MiXCR, run by TCRdb on the 5' RACE reads, gives a single entry per CDR3 protein. The table lists 1.5 million or so distinct CDR3 sequences, about 42% of them singletons. The source material was blood. All receptors come from a woman younger than 30 in good health. Each CDR3 is given with its conserved first and last residue. Each record gives: J gene, V gene, D gene, clone size, CDR3 protein, CDR3 DNA. D genes are given only for firm matches. Clone size, where shown, is once, few, many, or a class for clones that have expanded.

j_gene: TRBJ2-5; v_gene: TRBV6-1; d_gene: TRBD1; abundance: -; CDR3aa: CASSSDRAGARQTQYF; CDR3nt: TGTGCCAGCAGCTCCGACAGGGCTGGGGCGAGGCAGACCCAGTACTTC
j_gene: TRBJ2-3; v_gene: TRBV12-3/TRBV12-4; d_gene: TRBD2; abundance: -; CDR3aa: CASSIGLGVDTQYF; CDR3nt: TGTGCCAGCAGTATTGGACTAGGAGTAGATACGCAGTATTTT
j_gene: TRBJ2-1; v_gene: TRBV7-2; d_gene: -; abundance: -; CDR3aa: CASSLGVGPDYNEQFF; CDR3nt: TGTGCAAGCAGCTTAGGTGTCGGTCCGGACTACAATGAGCAGTTCTTC
j_gene: TRBJ1-2; v_gene: TRBV20-1; d_gene: -; abundance: -; CDR3aa: CSARLGGYGYTF; CDR3nt: TGCAGTGCTAGATTGGGCGGTTATGGCTACACCTTC
j_gene: TRBJ1-2; v_gene: TRBV7-2; d_gene: -; abundance: few; CDR3aa: CASSLGSNRGYGYTF; CDR3nt: TGTGCCAGCAGCTTAGGCAGTAACCGGGGCTATGGCTACACCTTC
j_gene: TRBJ2-1; v_gene: TRBV20-1; d_gene: TRBD1; abundance: -; CDR3aa: CSASGRGLRFYNEQFF; CDR3nt: TGCAGTGCTAGTGGCAGGGGGCTTCGCTTCTACAATGAGCAGTTCTTC
j_gene: TRBJ1-4; v_gene: TRBV3-1; d_gene: -; abundance: -; CDR3aa: CASSHLQGGGEKLFF; CDR3nt: TGTGCCAGCAGCCACTTACAGGGCGGGGGTGAAAAACTGTTTTTT
j_gene: TRBJ2-7; v_gene: TRBV4-1; d_gene: TRBD1; abundance: -; CDR3aa: CASSPGAETGVLSYEQYF; CDR3nt: TGCGCCAGCAGCCCCGGAGCGGAGACAGGGGTCCTTTCCTACGAGCAGTACTTC
j_gene: TRBJ1-1; v_gene: TRBV27; d_gene: -; abundance: -; CDR3aa: CASSLQGFGGTEAFF; CDR3nt: TGTGCCAGCAGTTTACAGGGATTCGGAGGGACTGAAGCTTTCTTT
j_gene: TRBJ2-7; v_gene: TRBV28; d_gene: -; abundance: few; CDR3aa: CASSQQQKSPYEQYF; CDR3nt: TGTGCCAGCAGCCAGCAACAGAAAAGTCCCTACGAGCAGTACTTC
j_gene: TRBJ2-7; v_gene: TRBV6-5; d_gene: TRBD2; abundance: -; CDR3aa: CACSPIAGGLASEQYF; CDR3nt: TGTGCCTGCAGCCCCATAGCGGGAGGCCTCGCGAGCGAGCAGTACTTC
j_gene: TRBJ2-7; v_gene: TRBV7-9; d_gene: -; abundance: -; CDR3aa: CASSPLLSSYEQYF; CDR3nt: TGTGCCAGCAGCCCCCTATTGAGCTCCTACGAGCAGTACTTC
j_gene: TRBJ2-3; v_gene: TRBV9; d_gene: TRBD2; abundance: -; CDR3aa: CASSVETSGTDTQYF; CDR3nt: TGTGCCAGCAGCGTAGAGACTAGCGGGACAGATACGCAGTATTTT
j_gene: TRBJ2-7; v_gene: TRBV4-3; d_gene: -; abundance: few; CDR3aa: CASSPRQGILFEQYF; CDR3nt: TGCGCCAGCAGCCCCCGGCAGGGGATTTTATTCGAGCAGTACTTC
j_gene: TRBJ2-1; v_gene: TRBV6-2/TRBV6-3; d_gene: TRBD2; abundance: -; CDR3aa: CASTLGLAGAYNEQFF; CDR3nt: TGTGCCAGCACTTTAGGACTAGCGGGAGCCTACAATGAGCAGTTCTTC
j_gene: TRBJ2-7; v_gene: TRBV29-1; d_gene: TRBD1; abundance: -; CDR3aa: CSGGTGFGDEQYF; CDR3nt: TGCAGCGGGGGGACAGGGTTCGGCGACGAGCAGTACTTC
j_gene: TRBJ1-2; v_gene: TRBV4-3; d_gene: -; abundance: once; CDR3aa: CASSQDERGVSGYTF; CDR3nt: TGCGCCAGCAGCCAAGATGAGAGGGGCGTTTCTGGCTACACCTTC
j_gene: TRBJ1-4; v_gene: TRBV7-9; d_gene: -; abundance: -; CDR3aa: CASSLGHLKPTNEKLFF; CDR3nt: TGTGCCAGCAGCTTAGGGCACTTAAAGCCAACTAATGAAAAACTGTTTTTT
j_gene: TRBJ2-3; v_gene: TRBV14; d_gene: -; abundance: few; CDR3aa: CASSQDRRHTQYF; CDR3nt: TGTGCCAGCAGCCAGGATCGGCGTCATACGCAGTATTTT
j_gene: TRBJ2-5; v_gene: TRBV28; d_gene: TRBD2; abundance: -; CDR3aa: CASSPHGRGGRDRETQYF; CDR3nt: TGTGCCAGCAGTCCTCATGGGCGCGGGGGACGAGACCGAGAGACCCAGTACTTC
j_gene: TRBJ2-7; v_gene: TRBV16; d_gene: -; abundance: few; CDR3aa: CASSPDVGTEDHEQYF; CDR3nt: TGTGCCAGCAGCCCGGATGTTGGGACGGAGGACCACGAGCAGTACTTC
j_gene: TRBJ2-7; v_gene: TRBV6-1; d_gene: -; abundance: -; CDR3aa: CASSEILGKGPYEQYF; CDR3nt: TGTGCCAGCAGTGAAATTCTTGGCAAGGGTCCCTACGAGCAGTACTTC
j_gene: TRBJ2-5; v_gene: TRBV3-1; d_gene: TRBD2; abundance: -; CDR3aa: CASSYRTSGGPFIRQETQYF; CDR3nt: TGTGCCAGCAGCTACCGGACTAGCGGGGGGCCATTTATTCGCCAAGAGACCCAGTACTTC
j_gene: TRBJ2-1; v_gene: TRBV3-1; d_gene: -; abundance: -; CDR3aa: CASSPGTLNQQFF; CDR3nt: TGTGCCAGCAGTCCCGGGACTTTAAATCAGCAGTTCTTC
j_gene: TRBJ2-2; v_gene: TRBV11-2; d_gene: TRBD1; abundance: -; CDR3aa: CASSLGRGRTGELFF; CDR3nt: TGTGCCAGCAGCTTAGGAAGGGGGCGCACCGGGGAGCTGTTTTTT
j_gene: TRBJ2-1; v_gene: TRBV6-5; d_gene: -; abundance: few; CDR3aa: CASQPRVGYNEQFF; CDR3nt: TGTGCCAGCCAACCGCGGGTTGGCTACAATGAGCAGTTCTTC
j_gene: TRBJ2-1; v_gene: TRBV27; d_gene: -; abundance: -; CDR3aa: CASSFGPAHNEQFF; CDR3nt: TGTGCCAGCAGTTTTGGGCCCGCTCACAATGAGCAGTTCTTC
j_gene: TRBJ2-7; v_gene: TRBV7-2; d_gene: -; abundance: few; CDR3aa: CASSLASGINYEQYF; CDR3nt: TGTGCCAGCAGCTTAGCTTCAGGGATTAACTACGAGCAGTACTTC
j_gene: TRBJ1-2; v_gene: TRBV12-3/TRBV12-4; d_gene: TRBD1; abundance: -; CDR3aa: CASSLKTGGLNGYTF; CDR3nt: TGTGCCAGCAGTTTAAAGACAGGGGGTCTAAATGGCTACACCTTC